Listed below are T cell receptor beta chains from one sample, sequenced in a study of tumor-infiltrating lymphocytes in primary liver carcinoma. TCRdb re-called the multiplex PCR reads through MiXCR, storing one row per CDR3 protein. The sample records just over 300,000 distinct CDR3 sequences, around three fifths being singletons. The sequencing sample was made of peripheral blood. Receptor source: a woman aged 25 to 45 with primary liver carcinoma and hepatitis B virus infection. Both conserved end residues are part of each CDR3. The D gene is left open where the match is weak. Size is omitted from some rows. Given values are once, few, many or a class for expanded clones.

v_gene	j_gene	d_gene	abundance	CDR3nt	CDR3aa
TRBV11-2	TRBJ1-1	-	-	TGTGCCAGCTCCCCTAGTCGCTGTGAAGCTTTCTTT	CASSPSRCEAFF
TRBV5-1	TRBJ2-7	TRBD1	-	TGCGCCAGCAGCATAAGTAGGGGGCTCACGGACGAGCAGTACTTC	CASSISRGLTDEQYF
TRBV7-9	TRBJ2-1	TRBD1	once	TGTTCCAGCAGCCTAGTGAGGACAGGGGTGGATGAGCAGTTCTTC	CSSSLVRTGVDEQFF
TRBV11-1	TRBJ2-2	TRBD2	-	TGTGCCAGCAGCAATCTCCGGGACAAGGGACTAGCAGCCGGGGAGCTGTTTTTT	CASSNLRDKGLAAGELFF
TRBV28	TRBJ2-5	TRBD2	-	TGTGACAGCAGTTCCATTCTAGCGGAGAATCGAGAGACCCAGTACTTC	CDSSSILAENRETQYF
TRBV6-2/TRBV6-3	TRBJ2-1	TRBD2	-	TGTGCCAGCAGCTCCCCCCCGGGACTAGCGAACACCTACAATGAGCAGTTCTTC	CASSSPPGLANTYNEQFF
TRBV4-1	TRBJ2-7	TRBD2	-	TGCGCCAGCAGCCCTACCACTAGCGGCCCCTACGAGCAGTACTTC	CASSPTTSGPYEQYF
TRBV30	TRBJ2-3	TRBD1	-	TGTGCCTGGAACCGGGACAGGAGCATAGATACGCAGTATTTT	CAWNRDRSIDTQYF
TRBV28	TRBJ2-1	-	-	TGTGCCAGCAGTTTAGTCTGGGACCGAAGCAATGAGCAGTTCTTC	CASSLVWDRSNEQFF
TRBV4-3	TRBJ2-1	-	many	TGCGCCAGCAGCCAAGCACCCTACAATGAGCAGTTCTTC	CASSQAPYNEQFF
TRBV24-1	TRBJ2-1	-	many	TGTGCCACCAGTGATTTGCCCCTGCCTAAGTTCTTC	CATSDLPLPKFF
TRBV12-3/TRBV12-4	TRBJ1-5	-	many	TGTGCCAGCAGCCGCGGAGGTCAGCCCCAGCATTTT	CASSRGGQPQHF
TRBV6-2/TRBV6-3	TRBJ2-4	-	-	TGTGCCACCGCACTTGGTGGCATTCAGTACTTC	CATALGGIQYF
TRBV11-2	TRBJ1-1	-	-	TGTGCCAGCAGCTTTGATTTGAACACCGAAGCTTTCTTT	CASSFDLNTEAFF
TRBV11-2	TRBJ2-7	TRBD1	-	TGTGACAGCAGTACAGGGGGTCGATTCTACGAGCAATACTTC	CDSSTGGRFYEQYF
TRBV7-9	TRBJ1-1	-	once	TGTGTCAGCAGCTCAAAGAGGGGCGGGAACACTGAAGCTTTCTTT	CVSSSKRGGNTEAFF
TRBV29-1	TRBJ2-2	-	-	TGCAGCGTTGGCAACAGGGCCCCTAACACCGGGGAGCTGTTTTTT	CSVGNRAPNTGELFF
TRBV14	TRBJ1-1	-	once	TGTGCCAGCAGCCAAGGGCACAGAGTCACTGTAGCTTTCTTT	CASSQGHRVTVAFF
TRBV28	TRBJ2-7	-	-	TGTGCCAGCAGTTTAGCGGGGTTCTCCTACGAGCAGCACTTC	CASSLAGFSYEQHF
TRBV6-6	TRBJ2-7	TRBD1	-	TGTGCCAGTAGTTACTCAGGACAGGGTGGGCAGTACTTC	CASSYSGQGGQYF
TRBV11-2	TRBJ2-3	TRBD2	-	TGTACCAGCACCGACCAGGTTTCTAGCGGGAGCTCAGGTACGCAGTATTTT	CTSTDQVSSGSSGTQYF
TRBV4-2	TRBJ2-3	TRBD2	-	TGTGCCAGCAGTTTTGTTAGCGGGACAAATACGCAGTATTTT	CASSFVSGTNTQYF
TRBV11-2	TRBJ2-3	-	-	TGTGCCAGCTTAGGATCGGTCGCAGATACGCAGTATTTT	CASLGSVADTQYF
TRBV4-3	TRBJ2-1	-	many	TGCGCCAGCAGGCCGACTTGGTCCGACAATGAGCAGTTCTTC	CASRPTWSDNEQFF
TRBV24-1	TRBJ2-5	TRBD1	-	TGTGCCACCAGTGATTCGCTGACAGGGGCCGGGGAGACCCAGTACTTC	CATSDSLTGAGETQYF
TRBV19	TRBJ2-1	TRBD2	-	TGTGCCAGTATGAGCGGGAGTACCACTATGAATGAGCAGTTCTTC	CASMSGSTTMNEQFF
TRBV28	TRBJ2-5	TRBD1	-	TGTGCCAGCAGACGACAGGGTTATGGCCAACAAGAGACCCAGTACTTC	CASRRQGYGQQETQYF
TRBV5-4	TRBJ2-7	-	-	TGTGCCAGCAGCTTGGGATCATATGCCGAGCAGTACTTC	CASSLGSYAEQYF
TRBV11-2	TRBJ1-1	-	-	TGTGCCAGTAGCTTAGTTTTAACAGGGAACGCTGAAGCTTTCTTT	CASSLVLTGNAEAFF
TRBV29-1	TRBJ2-1	-	-	TGCAACATTGTCCCTAGCGTAAACAATGAGCAGCTCTTC	CNIVPSVNNEQLF
TRBV7-9	TRBJ2-1	TRBD2	-	TGTGCCAGCAGCCTGGGGACTAGCGGGAGGACCTACAATGAGCAGTTCTTC	CASSLGTSGRTYNEQFF
TRBV11-2	TRBJ2-2	TRBD1	-	TGTGCCAGCAGCTTAGCCAGGACAGGGATACCCTGGGAGCTGTTTTTT	CASSLARTGIPWELFF
TRBV11-1	TRBJ1-2	TRBD1	-	TGTGCCAGCAGCTGGACAGGGGGCGAATATGACTACACCTTC	CASSWTGGEYDYTF
TRBV12-5	TRBJ2-1	TRBD2	-	TGTGCTAGTGGTTTGTCCCCGGCCTTACAGGGTTCTGGACTAGCAGGACCGACTGAGCAGTTCTTC	CASGLSPALQGSGLAGPTEQFF
TRBV12-3/TRBV12-4	TRBJ2-3	TRBD2	-	TGTGCCAGCAGTTCCGGACTAGCGGATCGCTACACAGATACGCAGTATTTT	CASSSGLADRYTDTQYF
TRBV12-3/TRBV12-4	TRBJ2-6	TRBD1	few	TGTGCCAGCCAGGGGGGACAGGGGGCGTTTGGGGCCAACGTCCTGACTTTC	CASQGGQGAFGANVLTF
TRBV28	TRBJ2-3	-	-	TGTGCCAGTAGTCTCGGGGTACAGGGAAGGGATACGCAGTATTTT	CASSLGVQGRDTQYF
TRBV11-2	TRBJ2-7	-	-	TGTGCCCGCAGCTTAGTGGGGGGGCTTGGCGAACAGTACTTC	CARSLVGGLGEQYF
TRBV2	TRBJ1-1	-	-	TGTGCCAGCAGTGAAGGTAGCTTGAACACTGAAGCTTTCTTT	CASSEGSLNTEAFF
TRBV4-2	TRBJ2-2	TRBD1	-	TGTGCCAGCAGCCAAGTTACAGGGGGAAAGGCCGGGGAGCTGTTTTTT	CASSQVTGGKAGELFF
TRBV28	TRBJ2-4	-	-	TGTGCCAGCAGTGAACAGGCAAACATTCAGTACTTC	CASSEQANIQYF
TRBV6-5	TRBJ1-6	-	-	TGTGCCAGCAGTTACACGAGGGGAGATAATTCACCCCTCCACTTT	CASSYTRGDNSPLHF
TRBV4-3	TRBJ2-3	TRBD2	-	TGCGCCAGCAGCCAAGAAATAGAGACTAGCAGGTATCCAACTAGCACAGATACGCAGTATTTT	CASSQEIETSRYPTSTDTQYF
TRBV10-3	TRBJ1-2	-	once	TGTGCCATCAGTTCCGGGACGGACTATGGCTACACCTTC	CAISSGTDYGYTF